The 10 T cell receptor beta chains listed next were all sequenced from one sample in a study of Ad26.COV2.S vaccination and SARS-CoV-2 variants. Regarding treatment: about 20 received Ad26.COV2.S at low or high dose, single or two shots; 5 received placebo; per-sample allocation not given. Collection of samples fell on day 63 after the first vaccine or placebo injection. TCRdb's table, derived via immunoSEQ multiplex PCR, lists solely in-frame clones and lacks some. The data show around 400,000 clones, more than 80% seen once. The source material was peripheral blood, sampled in a trial of Ad26.COV2.S vaccine versus placebo. Every receptor here comes from a person aged 18-60 years who received the Ad26.COV2.S COVID-19 vaccine or a placebo.

This clone was seen just once. The chain recombines TRBV5-4 with TRBJ2-7; the match to TRBD1 covers 12 bases. V gave up 4 bases and J gave up 2 bases; unmatched junction bases: 4. The germline CDR1 and CDR2 sequences are SGHNT and YYREEE (reference sequence). The CDR3 consists of 15 residues. CDR3 in DNA: TGTGCCAGCAGCATCGGGACAGGGGGCGCCTACGAGCAGTACTTC. Encoded protein: CASSIGTGGAYEQYF.

This chain connects TRBV5-4 to TRBJ2-2; 8 bases match TRBD1. In germline, CDR1 is SGHNT, CDR2 YYREEE (reference sequence). The trim removed 4 bases at V and 1 base at J, leaving 3 bases unmatched. The CDR3 runs 15 residues. The DNA for the CDR3 is TGTGCCAGCAGCCTTGGGACAGGGAACACCGGGGAGCTGTTTTTT. Protein product: CASSLGTGNTGELFF.

This clone appeared a few times. The chain couples TRBV7-9 to TRBJ1-3, with 9 bases lining up with TRBD1. V dropped 5 bases and J dropped 2; count of bases not matched to a gene: 7. The CDR3 consists of 16 residues. CDR1 SEHNR and CDR2 FQNEAQ come from the germline V gene (reference sequence). DNA of the CDR3: TGTGCCAGCAGCCGGGACAGGGTTGGAACTGGAAACACCATATATTTT. This codes for CASSRDRVGTGNTIYF.

This clone is a singleton in its sample. The chain uses TRBV18 and TRBJ2-5; TRBD2 aligns across 14 bases. Unmatched junction bases numbered 9, after V lost 5 bases and J lost 1 base. There are 18 residues in the CDR3. Germline V lookup: CDR1 KGHSH, CDR2 LQKENI. The CDR3 nucleotides read TGTGCCAGCTCATCCCGACTAGCGGGAGGGGGCTCCCAAGAGACCCAGTACTTC. Its translation: CASSSRLAGGGSQETQYF.

The table lists this clone with a count of one. This chain joins TRBV7-9 and TRBJ2-7, with D perhaps being TRBD1 or TRBD2 (5 bases each). The V end lost 2 bases, the J end lost 6 bases, and 14 bases lay between the germline ends. Germline CDR1 reads SEHNR; CDR2 reads FQNEAQ (reference sequence). The CDR3 totals 14 residues. CDR3 in amino acids: CASSLRARGGEQYF. CDR3 sequence (DNA): TGTGCCAGCAGCTTAAGGGCCCGGGGCGGCGAGCAGTACTTC.

This chain joins TRBV6-5 and TRBJ1-1; TRBD1 might be the D (5 bases). Trimming pared 2 bases from V and 4 bases from J, leaving 11 bases between. CDR3 length: 14 residues. The V gene's germline CDR1 is MNHEY and CDR2 SVGAGI. In DNA, the CDR3 is TGTGCCAGCAGTTACGGGGCGGAGCGCACTGAAGCTTTCTTT. Translating it yields CASSYGAERTEAFF.

V and J are TRBV11-2 and TRBJ2-7; TRBD1 matches 9 bases. The CDR3 extends over 15 amino acids. V lost 4 bases to trimming and J lost 5 bases; unmatched junction nucleotides: 9. CDR1 is SGHAT, CDR2 FQNNGV, per germline. CDR3: CASSSRSGTGNEQYF. CDR3 coding DNA: TGTGCCAGCAGCTCCAGATCCGGGACAGGGAACGAGCAGTACTTC.

The CDR3 nucleotides read TGCGCCAGCAGCTTGAACGGCGGGAGTTACTACGAGCAGTACTTC. This sequence encodes CASSLNGGSYYEQYF. V gene TRBV5-1 combines with J gene TRBJ2-7; 7 bases map to TRBD2. V lost 1 base and J lost 3; bases outside the gene matches: 7. The germline CDR1 and CDR2 sequences are SGHRS and YFSETQ. The CDR3 contains 15 residues. The full variable domain, with the rest looked up from reference TRBV5-1 and TRBJ2-7, is KAGVTQTPRYLIKTRGQQVTLSCSPISGHRSVSWYQQTPGQGLQFLFEYFSETQRNKGNFPGRFSGRQFSNSRSEMNVSTLELGDSALYLCASSLNGGSYYEQYFGPGTRLTVT.

In this sample, this clone turned up once. The V call is TRBV6-5, the J call TRBJ2-1, with 11 bases that match TRBD2. V trimming: 6 bases; J trimming: 8 bases; junction bases outside the gene matches: 6. CDR1 MNHEY and CDR2 SVGAGI come from the germline V gene. The CDR3 is 14 residues long. Written as DNA, the CDR3 is TGTGCCAGCAGCCGGACTAGCGGGCGCTATGAGCAGTTCTTC. Residues: CASSRTSGRYEQFF.

V is TRBV5-1 and J is TRBJ2-1; TRBD2 aligns across 12 bases. CDR3 length equals 20 residues. Germline V CDR1 and CDR2: SGHRS, YFSETQ. Losses at the gene ends were 3 bases for V and 1 base for J; bases not matched to a gene: 14. The CDR3 bases are TGCGCCAGCAGCTCTCTCCTTTCTAGCGGGAGGGCCATGTCCTACAATGAGCAGTTCTTC. Protein sequence: CASSSLLSSGRAMSYNEQFF.